Listed here is a single TCR beta chain. This clone's antigen is unknown. The input lacks base qualities; no much larger clone sits a single base away. These data come from a study of long-term antiretroviral therapy in people with HIV (dated by TCRdb to between 2022 and 2023). Regarding the complete study: Collection of the earliest samples took place about a decade ahead of the 2015 WHO recommendation for immediate ART, at a time when ART was typically delayed until CD4 counts fell. From 30 adults with confirmed HIV infection, the cohort provided 192 cryopreserved PBMC samples, gathered serially across a mean of around six years (range 1-12). This retrospective serial study examined whether starting ART and sustained HIV suppression were associated with changes in the composition and diversity of the TRB repertoire in peripheral blood. Of the approximately 30 participants with HIV, approximately ten were female. No cross-contamination during QIAcube processing was seen in test extractions of a monoclonal T-cell line run alongside roughly 30 polyclonal samples. Overall study outcomes, separate from this receptor: Since PBMC availability was limited, sequencing covered only the TCR beta chain, with no alpha chain pairing. Expanded TRB clones identified before ART initiation dominated the repertoire across all time points, though the dominance fluctuated and decreased in many PLHIV after ART. Compared with controls, HIV repertoires had narrower CDR3 length ranges, and the network structure pointed to an antigen-experienced repertoire that shifted only slightly toward naive after ART. Inferences about post-ART repertoire changes are limited because no data were available on ART adherence, viral resistance or therapy changes. Because cell numbers in pre-ART samples were limited, unsorted PBMC were profiled instead of sorted CD4+ and CD8+ T cells. ART initiation was associated with a significant increase in TRB diversity, but diversity stayed significantly below transplant donor controls even after long-term ART. The samples were dated from about 2003 to 2018, and the ART regimens that were used may be less effective than current ART regimens.

Participants were included only if at least one PBMC sample before ART initiation and at least two post-ART samples were available. Every participant with HIV received treatment in the United States of America. Cryopreserved samples of 1-10 million PBMC were thawed and washed before DNA extraction. At the time of the earliest PBMC sample, participants with HIV were aged between roughly 23 and 60 years. Each participant contributed PBMC samples from 1-4 timepoints before ART initiation and 2-8 timepoints after ART initiation, with a median of 7 samples. For every participant, serial HIV viral load, CD4+ T-cell count, ART history and demographic data were obtained. Genomic DNA was extracted from unsorted PBMC with a Qiagen kit on a QIAcube, with processing performed in batches of 12 samples. The immunoSEQ hsTCRB v3.0 assay was used at survey level resolution to sequence the TRB variable region. TRB sequencing targeted a depth of about 40,000-50,000 T-cell genomes per sample. TRB libraries were pooled and sequenced on an Illumina MiSeq using a v3 150-cycle kit. From the authors' description of their analysis: Analysis of repertoires was carried out in R inside a reproducible Nextflow workflow spanning QC, data transformation and analysis. LymphoSeq2, an R package for exploring AIRR-Seq data, was used to implement the custom analyses. After excluding several samples that yielded fewer than 5000 total TRB sequences, under 200 HIV repertoires remained for analysis. Of the approximately 190 retained HIV repertoires, over 55 were collected before and roughly 130 after ART initiation. Repertoires were downsampled to 5000 TRB nucleotide sequences, and summary statistics were averaged over 100 downsampling iterations. TRB sequences were retained for analysis only if CDR3 regions of at least seven amino acids were present. A Shannon entropy-derived clonality score and the Gini coefficient were used to measure diversity. In the repertoire networks, any two of the top 5000 CDR3 amino acid sequences were linked whenever the two sequences differed by an edit distance of one. For TRB CDR3 amino acid sequences, antigen specificity groups and MHC restriction were predicted with GLIPH2. To flag known associations with CMV, EBV, HIV or tissue antigens, CDR3 amino acid sequences were compared against VDJdb and McPAS-TCR. Pre-ART, post-ART and control groups were compared with Wilcoxon signed-rank tests and Holm-Bonferroni correction. In TCRdb, the immuneACCESS table is reduced to in-frame sequences with V and J assigned. These tables do not hold every clone; where another copy was compared, an unresolved V gene accounts for under half, and the others remain unexplained. Clonal size and the V and J genes are those of that table, whereas D and trimming came from the DNA. The sample table lists around 40,000 clones, around nine tenths of them with a count of one. The ten top clones hold around 5.4% of the sample.

The CDR3 holds 13 amino acids from the cysteine to the phenylalanine. The only DNA kept is the CDR3, 39 bases in frame from the first base. CDR1 GTSNPN and CDR2 SVGIG were looked up in the germline V gene (reference sequence). The trim is 2 bases for V and 0 bases for J, with a gap of 5 bases between the germline ends. This specimen consisted of unsorted PBMCs, obtained 0.1 years before starting antiretroviral therapy. The clonotype comes from a woman aged 45-60 years with HIV. The rearranged segments are TRBV30 and TRBJ1-5; confidence is insufficient to name the D gene. CDR3 reads: CAWSRDSNQPQHF. The nucleotide sequence is TGTGCCTGGAGTCGCGATAGCAATCAGCCCCAGCATTTT.